This T cell receptor beta chain was observed in a study of OX40 agonist ivuxolimab in advanced cancers. With respect to the entire study: Ivuxolimab was a fully human IgG2 agonistic monoclonal antibody targeting the costimulatory receptor OX40 (CD134). Intravenous ivuxolimab was administered to patients every 2 weeks at six dose levels: 0.01, 0.1, 0.3, 1.5, 3 and 10 mg/kg. Of the roughly 51 patients in dose escalation, some 20 had hepatocellular carcinoma, about 15 had melanoma, 9 had renal cell carcinoma and 9 had head and neck cancer. In the dose-escalation cohort, roughly 80% of patients were male, and the mean age was about 55 years, with a range of roughly 20 to 80. Prior anti-PD-1, anti-PD-L1 or anti-CTLA-4 therapy was permitted, and roughly two fifths of dose-escalation patients had received checkpoint inhibitors. Partial responses were achieved by three dose-escalation patients, of whom one had hepatocellular carcinoma and two had cutaneous melanoma. Peripheral TCRbeta sequencing aimed to test whether ivuxolimab altered TCR sequence diversity and caused clonal T-cell expansion. The paper reports the monotherapy dose-escalation portion (N ≈ 50 patients) of the phase I ivuxolimab trial.

Patients with a history of autoimmune disease or receiving systemic immunosuppression were excluded from the trial. Peripheral blood for TCR sequencing was collected from all dose cohorts at baseline, on cycle 4 day 1, and on cycle 7 day 1. Samples were obtained from an open-label, multicenter, first-in-human phase I dose-escalation trial of ivuxolimab. The trial enrolled adults with locally advanced or metastatic head and neck squamous cell, hepatocellular, melanoma or renal cell carcinoma. CD4+ and CD8+ T cells were sorted separately from peripheral blood before TCR sequencing. For sequencing of the TCRbeta CDR3 region, genomic DNA was extracted from the sorted cells. TCRbeta CDR3 regions were sequenced using the immunoSEQ Assay. Not all clones reach the TCRdb copy of this immuneACCESS table, which keeps in-frame sequences only. Checked studies attribute under half of the gap to unresolved V genes and leave the rest unexplained. This sample is represented by just under 55,000 clones; about 80% of them were singletons. Roughly 4% of the sample belongs to the ten largest clones.

Points on this clone: Its antigen is unknown. The sample holds no much larger clone one base away, and base qualities are not on file.

CDR1 LGHNA and CDR2 YNFKEQ are derived from the germline V gene. V is pared back by 3 bases and J by 2 bases, with 14 bases lying between the germline termini. The CDR3 starts with the cysteine, ends with the phenylalanine, and has 16 residues. Only the CDR3 DNA stays, 48 bases, in frame from base 1. Results and caveats for the whole study, not just this receptor: In the 0.1-3.0 mg/kg groups, partial responders had among the lowest normalized peripheral clonal expansion, particularly in CD8+ T cells. After ivuxolimab, CD8+ T cells had more expanded clones than CD4+ T cells on average. Clonal expansion of both CD4+ and CD8+ blood T cells was observed from baseline to week 6 at doses 0.1 to 3.0 mg/kg. Low levels of normalized T-cell clonal expansion were also shown by some nonresponding patients. Which antigens the clonally expanded peripheral T cells were specific for was not determined.

Source: CD4+ or CD8+ T cells sorted from blood, taken in a trial of the OX40 agonist ivuxolimab. The source of this sequence is an adult with an advanced solid tumor such as melanoma, head and neck, liver or kidney cancer. This sequence uses TRBV4-2 and TRBJ1-3; the D gene is unclear. The CDR3: CASSQIIPGTGNTIYF. The nucleotide sequence is TGTGCCAGCAGCCAGATTATCCCGGGAACTGGAAACACCATATATTTT.